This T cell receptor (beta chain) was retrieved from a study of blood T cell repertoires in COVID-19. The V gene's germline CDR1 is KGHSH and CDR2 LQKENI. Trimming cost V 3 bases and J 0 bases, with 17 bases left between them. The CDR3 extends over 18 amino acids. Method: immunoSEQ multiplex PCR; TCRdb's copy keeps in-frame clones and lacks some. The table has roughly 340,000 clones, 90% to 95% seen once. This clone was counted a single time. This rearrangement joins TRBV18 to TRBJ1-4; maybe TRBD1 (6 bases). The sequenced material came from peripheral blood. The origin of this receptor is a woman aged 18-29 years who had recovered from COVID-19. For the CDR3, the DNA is TGTGCCAGCTCACCGCCGGACAGAAATACTGCAACTAATGAAAAACTGTTTTTT. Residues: CASSPPDRNTATNEKLFF.